Presented here are 29 T cell receptor beta chains from one specimen sequenced in a study of early T cells in non-severe SARS-CoV-2 infection. From the 5' RACE reads, TCRdb called clonotypes with MiXCR, one entry per CDR3 protein. Among tens of thousands of distinct CDR3 sequences listed, about 4.5% were seen once. Source material: whole blood. These receptors originate from an adult who was a healthcare worker with PCR-confirmed SARS-CoV-2 infection or an uninfected control (not recorded which).

This clonotype was observed many times. The V gene is TRBV7-8, the J gene TRBJ2-6; 8 bases are a match to TRBD2. Germline CDR1 SGHVS, CDR2 FQNEAQ. J lost 1 base, V lost 5 bases, and 10 bases had no gene match. This CDR3 spans 18 amino acids. In nucleotides, the CDR3 is TGTGCCAGCAGCCTATTCCGGGGGGGCCTGTCTGGGGCCAACGTCCTGACTTTC. This codes for CASSLFRGGLSGANVLTF. Based on the CDR3 plus reference TRBV7-8 and TRBJ2-6, the full variable domain is GAGVSQSPRYKVAKRGQDVALRCDPISGHVSLFWYQQALGQGPEFLTYFQNEAQLDKSGLPSDRFFAERPEGSVSTLKIQRTQQEDSAVYLCASSLFRGGLSGANVLTFGAGSRLTVL.

This clonotype was detected ten times or more. The genes are TRBV28 and TRBJ2-7; D is unclear. Germline CDR1 MDHEN, CDR2 SYDVKM. This CDR3 is built from 14 residues. V lost 6 bases and J lost 1, with 13 bases in between. Here the CDR3 reads CASRGIIYSYEQYF. The CDR3, as DNA: TGTGCCAGCAGAGGGATCATATATTCCTACGAGCAGTACTTC.

This clonotype was counted ten times or more. The V gene is TRBV7-6, the J gene TRBJ1-2, with a tentative D call TRBD1 (5 bases). The CDR3 loop spans 16 amino acids. Trimming removed 1 base at V and 4 bases at J, with 16 bases between. Germline-derived CDR1 and CDR2 are SGHVS and FNYEAQ. CDR3 nucleotide sequence: TGTGCCAGCAGCTTAGGTCTAGGGGACCGATCCTATGGCTACACCTTC. Translated: CASSLGLGDRSYGYTF.

The chain joins TRBV19 to TRBJ2-3; a weak D match, TRBD1 (6 bases). The CDR3 loop spans 16 amino acids. Trimming stripped 3 bases from V and 2 bases from J, with 15 bases between. CDR1 is LNHDA and CDR2 is SQIVND in the germline V gene (reference sequence). The CDR3 DNA sequence: TGTGCCAGTAGTATGGGAACAGGGTCCCTCACAGATACGCAGTATTTT. It codes for CASSMGTGSLTDTQYF. Using reference TRBV19 and TRBJ2-3 for the parts outside the CDR3, the full variable domain is DGGITQSPKYLFRKEGQNVTLSCEQNLNHDAMYWYRQDPGQGLRLIYYSQIVNDFQKGDIAEGYSVSREKKESFPLTVTSAQKNPTAFYLCASSMGTGSLTDTQYFGPGTRLTVL.

The table lists this clonotype with many counts. The chain links TRBV29-1 to TRBJ2-1; D is unclear. Between the trimmed V and J ends, which lost 4 bases and 0 bases, there was a span of 13 bases. Germline V CDR1 and CDR2: SQVTM, ANQGSEA. There are 15 residues in the CDR3. This CDR3 is CSVAISGYSYNEQFF. The CDR3 region has the DNA TGCAGCGTTGCAATCTCAGGTTACTCCTACAATGAGCAGTTCTTC.

This clonotype was recorded at least ten times. The CDR3 DNA sequence: TGTGCCAGCAGCTCCTTCGGGGGCCGCACAGATACGCAGTATTTT. Protein: CASSSFGGRTDTQYF. The genes are TRBV7-3 and TRBJ2-3; D may correspond to TRBD1 or TRBD2 (6 bases each). Germline lookup yields CDR1 SGHTA and CDR2 FQGTGA. Deletions cut 4 bases from V and 1 base from J, with 12 bases between. This CDR3 is 15 amino acids long. The variable domain in full, with the rest retrieved from reference TRBV7-3 and TRBJ2-3, is GAGVSQTPSNKVTEKGKYVELRCDPISGHTALYWYRQSLGQGPEFLIYFQGTGAADDSGLPNDRFFAVRPEGSVSTLKIQRTERGDSAVYLCASSSFGGRTDTQYFGPGTRLTVL.

This clonotype was seen at least ten times. This chain connects TRBV13 to TRBJ1-1, with 7 bases fitting TRBD1. The junction had 10 bases not matched to a gene; V was cut back by 5 bases and J by 10 bases. Germline CDR1 PRHDT, CDR2 FYEKMQ (reference sequence). CDR3 length: 13 amino acids. In DNA form, the CDR3 reads TGTGCCAGCAGCCCCGGGACAGTCGTGTCAGCTTTCTTT. This sequence encodes CASSPGTVVSAFF.

The chain is built from TRBV5-1 and TRBJ1-1; tentative D call: TRBD1 (6 bases). The V end was cut by 4 bases, the J end by 6 bases, with 13 bases between. The germline V gene encodes CDR1 SGHRS and CDR2 YFSETQ. The CDR3 has 13 amino acids. The CDR3 sequence: CASSEQGAAEAFF. The CDR3 DNA is TGCGCCAGCAGCGAACAGGGTGCCGCTGAAGCTTTCTTT.

The sample holds many counts of this clonotype. In DNA, the CDR3 is TGTGCCAGCAGTTTAGTGACAGATGATGAAAAACTGTTTTTT. Protein: CASSLVTDDEKLFF. The rearrangement joins TRBV12-3 or TRBV12-4 to TRBJ1-4; possibly TRBD1 for D (5 bases). The CDR3 sequence is 14 residues long. Deletions cut 1 base from V and 6 bases from J, with 9 bases between.

This clonotype was counted many times. The chain combines TRBV7-6 with TRBJ2-3, with TRBD2 matching 9 bases. The CDR3 covers 19 residues. The germline V gene encodes CDR1 SGHVS and CDR2 FNYEAQ. Unmatched junction bases numbered 15, after V lost 3 bases and J lost 2 bases. Here the CDR3 reads CASSFAPGIAGGITDTQYF. CDR3 in DNA: TGTGCCAGCAGCTTCGCCCCCGGGATTGCGGGGGGGATCACAGATACGCAGTATTTT.

This clonotype was counted at least ten times. This chain connects TRBV12-3 or TRBV12-4 to TRBJ1-5; D unresolved. Deletions cut 5 bases from V and 3 bases from J, with 14 bases between. The CDR3 consists of 15 residues. In nucleotides, the CDR3 is TGTGCCAGCAGTGCAGGCGGGGAGCTCAATCAGCCCCAGCATTTT. Translated: CASSAGGELNQPQHF.

In this sample, this clonotype turned up a few times. The chain links TRBV18 to TRBJ2-7; D gene unclear. Germline-derived CDR1 and CDR2 are KGHSH and LQKENI. The CDR3 totals 13 residues. The V and J ends lost 6 bases and 0 bases respectively, with 9 bases between them. The CDR3 DNA sequence: TGTGCCAGCTCTCCAATGAGCTCCTACGAGCAGTACTTC. It is translated as CASSPMSSYEQYF.

Only a few counts were recorded for this clonotype. The rearrangement links TRBV7-8 to TRBJ2-4; D might be TRBD1 (6 bases). V was pared by 6 bases and J by 8 bases, with 26 bases between. The CDR3 spans 17 residues. The V gene's germline CDR1 is SGHVS and CDR2 FQNEAQ. The CDR3 sequence: CASSMKEGHSIGDIQYF. CDR3 nucleotides: TGTGCCAGCAGTATGAAAGAGGGACACTCGATAGGGGACATTCAGTACTTC. Full variable domain (outside the CDR3, taken from reference TRBV7-8 and TRBJ2-4): GAGVSQSPRYKVAKRGQDVALRCDPISGHVSLFWYQQALGQGPEFLTYFQNEAQLDKSGLPSDRFFAERPEGSVSTLKIQRTQQEDSAVYLCASSMKEGHSIGDIQYFGAGTRLSVL.

This clonotype appeared many times. The chain joins TRBV5-6 to TRBJ2-7; no definite D call. Germline CDR1 is SGHDT and CDR2 is YYEEEE. V dropped 2 bases and J dropped 2 bases, with 8 bases sitting between them. The CDR3 totals 13 residues. CDR3 protein: CASSFSTTYEQYF. CDR3 coding DNA: TGTGCCAGCAGCTTCAGTACCACCTACGAGCAGTACTTC.

This clonotype was counted at least ten times. The V call is TRBV5-5, the J call TRBJ2-7; D may be TRBD1 or TRBD2 (5 bases each). The CDR3 loop spans 11 amino acids. Per the germline V gene, CDR1 is SGHKS and CDR2 is YYEKEE (reference sequence). The V end was cut by 3 bases, the J end by 6 bases, with 7 bases between. As DNA, the CDR3 is TGTGCCAGCAGCTGGGGACGCGAGCAGTACTTC. Its protein is CASSWGREQYF.

This clonotype was detected many times. This rearrangement joins TRBV12-5 to TRBJ1-1; possible D gene TRBD1, 5 bases. The CDR3 has 12 amino acids. V was trimmed by 11 bases and J by 1 base, leaving 11 bases between them. CDR1 is LGHNT and CDR2 is FRNRAP in the germline V gene. In nucleotides, the CDR3 is TGTGCTGCGCGACAGCCGAACACTGAAGCTTTCTTT. This sequence encodes CAARQPNTEAFF.

This clonotype was detected a few times. The chain carries TRBV5-4 and TRBJ2-2; D possibly corresponds to TRBD1 (6 bases). With 0 bases removed from V and 2 bases from J, the gap between germline ends came to 11 bases. Germline-derived CDR1 and CDR2 are SGHNT and YYREEE (reference sequence). This CDR3 spans 16 amino acids. The CDR3 DNA reads as TGTGCCAGCAGCTTGGCGGCCAGGGGAAACACCGGGGAGCTGTTTTTT. Amino acid sequence: CASSLAARGNTGELFF.

This clonotype was seen ten or more times. The V gene is TRBV20-1, the J gene TRBJ2-5, with unresolved D. Germline CDR1 and CDR2: DFQATT and SNEGSKA (reference sequence). Trimming removed 5 bases from V and 5 bases from J, with 18 bases in between. This CDR3 region has 14 residues. The CDR3 DNA sequence: TGCAGTGCTTCAGAGACGCGCTCTGGGGAGACCCAGTACTTC. This encodes CSASETRSGETQYF.

This clonotype was recorded many times. The V and J genes are TRBV2 and TRBJ1-5; D is ambiguous. CDR1 is SNHLY, CDR2 FYNNEI, per germline. This CDR3 is 12 amino acids long. Trimming cost V 2 bases and J 7 bases, with 6 bases left between them. The CDR3 DNA reads TGTGCCAGCAGTGAAAGGGTCCAGCCCCAGCATTTT. It encodes CASSERVQPQHF.

This clonotype was recorded at least ten times. The chain uses TRBV12-3 or TRBV12-4 and TRBJ2-2, with 11 nucleotides matching TRBD2. The trim removed 5 bases at V and 6 bases at J, leaving 8 bases unmatched. The CDR3 covers 16 residues. The CDR3 sequence is CASSITLAGGSGELFF. CDR3 bases: TGTGCCAGCAGTATAACTCTAGCGGGGGGATCCGGGGAGCTGTTTTTT.

This CDR3 reads CASSDSMYRGLHF. In nucleotides, the CDR3 is TGTGCCAGCAGTGACTCTATGTACCGGGGCCTCCACTTT. The chain couples TRBV6-4 to TRBJ1-6; D not certain. The germline V and J ends were trimmed by 0 bases and 15 bases, with 12 bases remaining between them. This CDR3 is built from 13 residues. The germline V gene has CDR1 MRHNA and CDR2 SNTAGT.

At least ten counts were recorded for this clonotype. The rearrangement joins TRBV5-1 to TRBJ2-3, with a tentative D call TRBD2 (5 bases). The germline V gene has CDR1 SGHRS and CDR2 YFSETQ. V was clipped by 0 bases and J by 6 bases, with 8 bases between them. The CDR3 totals 13 residues. CDR3 residues: CASSLGSGDTQYF. The CDR3 DNA sequence: TGCGCCAGCAGCTTGGGTTCGGGGGATACGCAGTATTTT.

This clonotype has ten or more counts. The chain is built from TRBV10-3 and TRBJ2-3; D is unresolved. The germline gives CDR1 ENHRY, CDR2 SYGVKD. With 0 bases removed from V and 6 bases from J, the gap between germline ends came to 10 bases. There are 14 residues in the CDR3. CDR3 residues: CAISESLDSDTQYF. The CDR3 DNA reads as TGTGCCATCAGTGAGTCGCTAGATTCGGATACGCAGTATTTT.

This clonotype was picked up many times. The V call is TRBV11-2, the J call TRBJ2-2; D is possibly TRBD1 (6 bases). The germline V and J ends were trimmed by 5 bases and 7 bases, with 14 bases remaining between them. Per germline, CDR1 SGHAT and CDR2 FQNNGV. There are 14 residues in the CDR3. The CDR3 spells CASSASGVGGELFF. DNA for the CDR3: TGTGCCAGCAGCGCGTCAGGGGTAGGCGGGGAGCTGTTTTTT.

This clonotype is labeled medium-sized. CDR3 loop: CSASPGQLNQPQHF. Here the CDR3 DNA reads TGCAGTGCAAGTCCGGGACAACTTAATCAGCCCCAGCATTTT. V usage is TRBV20-1 and J usage is TRBJ1-5; TRBD1 might be the D (6 bases). Germline V gene data show CDR1 as DFQATT and CDR2 as SNEGSKA (reference sequence). There are 14 residues in the CDR3. The V end lost 6 bases, the J end lost 4 bases, and 16 bases lay between the germline ends.

At least ten counts were recorded for this clonotype. This chain joins TRBV14 and TRBJ1-6; D is undetermined. V lost 3 bases and J 6 bases, leaving 9 bases between the germline ends. The CDR3 consists of 14 residues. Germline values: CDR1 SGHDN, CDR2 FVKESK. CDR3 bases: TGTGCCAGCAGCCAGGGGTCGCGTAATTCACCCCTCCACTTT. Translation gives CASSQGSRNSPLHF.

This clonotype was recorded at least ten times. This chain connects TRBV7-2 to TRBJ2-5; TRBD1 is a possible D gene (5 bases). This CDR3 contains 14 residues. Germline CDR1 SGHTA, CDR2 FQGNSA. Trimming shortened V by 4 bases and J by 5 bases, and 14 bases separated the two germline ends. The CDR3 sequence is CASSSPGRVETQYF. The DNA for the CDR3 is TGTGCCAGCAGCTCCCCTGGCAGGGTTGAGACCCAGTACTTC.

The chain combines TRBV27 with TRBJ1-6; TRBD1 is a possible D gene (5 bases). Trimming removed 5 bases at V and 6 bases at J, with 17 bases between. In germline, CDR1 is MNHEY, CDR2 SMNVEV (reference sequence). The CDR3 contains 16 residues. The CDR3 here is CASSTRGRGTNSPLHF. In nucleotides, the CDR3 is TGTGCCAGCAGTACCCGGGGCCGGGGGACTAATTCACCCCTCCACTTT.

This clonotype was counted ten times or more. The genes are TRBV6-6 and TRBJ2-1; 11 nucleotides line up with TRBD1. Germline assignment: CDR1 MNHNY and CDR2 SVGAGI (reference sequence). The CDR3 is 13 amino acids. Trimming took 8 bases from V and 7 from J; bases not matched to a gene: 4. CDR3 in DNA: TGTGCCAGCGGGGACAGGGGGTGGAATGAGCAGTTCTTC. Amino acids: CASGDRGWNEQFF.